This T cell receptor (beta chain) was observed in a study of blood T cell repertoires in COVID-19. For the study at large: The United States, Italy and Spain supplied acute and convalescent COVID-19 samples. T cells, B-cell-depleted T cells, or PBMCs supplied cDNA or gDNA.

In the authors' methods: Reference gene primer amplification gave nucleated cell count estimates. Clones were read by immunoSEQ multiplex PCR, and TCRdb kept only the in-frame ones, dropping some. The D gene and trimming were derived from the DNA, and the V and J assignments and clone size from that table. The table records some 180,000 clones, about 80% of them present only once. The CDR3 runs 15 residues. Germline V gene data show CDR1 as SGHKS and CDR2 as YYEKEE (reference sequence). V lost 0 bases and J 3 bases, leaving 12 bases between the germline ends. V usage is TRBV5-5 and J usage is TRBJ1-1; tentatively, D is TRBD1 (5 bases). The TCR was taken from a man in his sixties with acute or convalescent COVID-19. Sequencing was carried out using peripheral blood. The CDR3, as DNA: TGTGCCAGCAGCTTGGTGCCAGGGAGGGACACTGAAGCTTTCTTT. Residues: CASSLVPGRDTEAFF.